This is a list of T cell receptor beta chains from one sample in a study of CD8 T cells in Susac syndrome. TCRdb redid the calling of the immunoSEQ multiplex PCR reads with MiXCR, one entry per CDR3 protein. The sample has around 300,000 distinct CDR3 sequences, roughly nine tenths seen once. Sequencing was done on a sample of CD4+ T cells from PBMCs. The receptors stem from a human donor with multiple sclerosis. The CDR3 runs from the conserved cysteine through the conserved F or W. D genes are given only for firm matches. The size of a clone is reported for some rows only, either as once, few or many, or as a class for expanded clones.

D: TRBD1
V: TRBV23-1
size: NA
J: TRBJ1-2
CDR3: CASSPPDPGQGGCGYTF
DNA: TGCGCCAGCAGTCCCCCGGATCCGGGACAGGGTGGTTGTGGCTACACCTTC

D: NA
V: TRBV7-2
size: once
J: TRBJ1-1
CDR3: CASRTGTQNTEAFF
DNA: TGTGCCAGCAGAACCGGGACACAGAACACTGAAGCTTTCTTT

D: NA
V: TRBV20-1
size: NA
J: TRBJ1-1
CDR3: CSATDPGQLEAFF
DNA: TGCAGTGCTACGGATCCAGGACAGCTTGAAGCTTTCTTT

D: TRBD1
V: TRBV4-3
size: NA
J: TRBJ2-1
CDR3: CATSDRINNEQFF
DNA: TGCGCCACCTCGGACAGGATAAACAATGAGCAGTTCTTC

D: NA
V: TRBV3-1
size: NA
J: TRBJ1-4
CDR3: CASSQGWGTIPEKLFF
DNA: TGTGCCAGCAGCCAAGGGTGGGGGACAATCCCCGAAAAACTGTTTTTT

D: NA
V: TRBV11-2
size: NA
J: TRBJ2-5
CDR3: CASSPPPGTSIETQYF
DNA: TGTGCCAGCAGCCCGCCTCCCGGGACTTCTATAGAGACCCAGTACTTC

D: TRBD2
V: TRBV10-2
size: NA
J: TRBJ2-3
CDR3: CASSVSGGTDTQYF
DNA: TGCGCCAGCAGCGTTAGCGGGGGCACAGATACGCAGTATTTT

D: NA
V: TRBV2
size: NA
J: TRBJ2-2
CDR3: CASRDSRNTGELFF
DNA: TGTGCCAGCAGGGACAGTCGGAACACCGGGGAGCTGTTTTTT

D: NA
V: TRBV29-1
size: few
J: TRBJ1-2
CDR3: CSVAGGRGNYGYTF
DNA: TGCAGCGTTGCGGGGGGCAGGGGTAACTATGGCTACACCTTC

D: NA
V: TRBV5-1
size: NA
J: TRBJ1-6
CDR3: CASSLEGGSYNSPLHF
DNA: TGCGCCAGCAGCTTGGAAGGCGGGAGTTATAATTCACCCCTCCACTTT

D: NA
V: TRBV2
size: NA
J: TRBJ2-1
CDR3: CASSERGSGAPWNNEQFF
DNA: TGTGCCAGCAGTGAGAGGGGGTCGGGGGCCCCCTGGAACAATGAGCAGTTCTTC

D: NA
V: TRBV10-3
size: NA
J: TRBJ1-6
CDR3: CAARAGASPLHF
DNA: TGTGCCGCCCGTGCGGGGGCTTCACCCCTCCACTTT

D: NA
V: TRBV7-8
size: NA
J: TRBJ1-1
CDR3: CASSFQSTEAFF
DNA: TGTGCCAGCAGCTTTCAGTCCACTGAAGCTTTCTTT

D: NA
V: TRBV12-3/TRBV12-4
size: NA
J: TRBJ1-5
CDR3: CASSPLDQPQHF
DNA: TGTGCCAGCAGTCCCCTGGACCAGCCCCAGCATTTT

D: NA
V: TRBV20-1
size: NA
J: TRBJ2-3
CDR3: CSYSGSGTDTQYF
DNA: TGCAGTTACAGCGGGTCGGGCACAGATACGCAGTATTTT

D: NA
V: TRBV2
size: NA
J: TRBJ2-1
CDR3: CASSWGQSPNEQFF
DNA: TGTGCCAGCAGTTGGGGGCAGTCACCTAATGAGCAGTTCTTC

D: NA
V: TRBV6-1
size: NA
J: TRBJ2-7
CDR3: CASSEAGQGTYEQYF
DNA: TGTGCCAGCAGTGAAGCAGGGCAAGGGACCTACGAGCAGTACTTC

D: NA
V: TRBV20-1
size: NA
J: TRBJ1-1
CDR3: CSASRPRTEAFF
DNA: TGCAGTGCTAGCAGGCCGAGGACTGAAGCTTTCTTT

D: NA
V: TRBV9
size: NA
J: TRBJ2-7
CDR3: CASSAHDDSYEQYF
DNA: TGTGCCAGCAGCGCCCATGACGACTCCTACGAGCAGTACTTC

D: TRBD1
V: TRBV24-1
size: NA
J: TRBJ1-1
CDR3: CATSDPRTGETEAFF
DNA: TGTGCCACCAGTGATCCAAGGACAGGGGAGACTGAAGCTTTCTTT

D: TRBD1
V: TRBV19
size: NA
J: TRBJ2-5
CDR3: CASSIGGTGGETQYF
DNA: TGTGCCAGTAGTATAGGGGGGACAGGGGGAGAGACCCAGTACTTC

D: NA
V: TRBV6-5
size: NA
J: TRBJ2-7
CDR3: CAARREGGEQYF
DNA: TGTGCCGCGCGACGAGAGGGTGGCGAGCAGTACTTC

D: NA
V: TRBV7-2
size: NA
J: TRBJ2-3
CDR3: CASSLRRGAGTDTQYF
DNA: TGTGCCAGCAGCTTAAGAAGGGGGGCGGGAACAGATACGCAGTATTTT

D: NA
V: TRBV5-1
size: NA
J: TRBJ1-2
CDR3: CASSLVGDGNGYTF
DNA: TGCGCCAGCAGCCTGGTCGGGGACGGGAATGGCTACACCTTC

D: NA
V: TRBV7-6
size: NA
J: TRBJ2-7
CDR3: CASSPGTRTSYEQYF
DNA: TGTGCCAGCAGCCCAGGGACACGCACCTCCTACGAGCAGTACTTC

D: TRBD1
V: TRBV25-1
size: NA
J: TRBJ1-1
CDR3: CASSEAGGTEAFF
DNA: TGTGCCAGCAGTGAGGCAGGGGGCACTGAAGCTTTCTTT

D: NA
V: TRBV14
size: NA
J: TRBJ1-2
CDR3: CASSDLRVQGLYGYTF
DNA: TGTGCCAGCAGCGACCTAAGGGTGCAGGGGCTCTATGGCTACACCTTC

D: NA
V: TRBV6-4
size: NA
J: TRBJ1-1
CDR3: CASNWITEAFF
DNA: TGTGCCAGCAACTGGATCACTGAAGCTTTCTTT

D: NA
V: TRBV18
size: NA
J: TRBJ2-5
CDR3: CASSPRGGASQETQYF
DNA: TGTGCCAGCTCACCACGGGGCGGGGCCAGCCAAGAGACCCAGTACTTC

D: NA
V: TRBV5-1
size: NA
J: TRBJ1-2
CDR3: CASNSDGDYGYTF
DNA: TGCGCCAGCAATTCGGACGGAGACTATGGCTACACCTTC

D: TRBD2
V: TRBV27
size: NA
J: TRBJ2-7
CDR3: CASSPSGGPGYEQYF
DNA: TGTGCCAGCAGCCCTAGCGGAGGGCCAGGCTACGAGCAGTACTTC

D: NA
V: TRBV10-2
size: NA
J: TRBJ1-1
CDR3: CASSDPSVGMNTEAFF
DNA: TGCGCCAGCAGTGACCCCTCCGTTGGTATGAACACTGAAGCTTTCTTT

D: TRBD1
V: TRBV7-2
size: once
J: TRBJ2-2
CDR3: CASSAPPGGGELFF
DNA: TGTGCCAGCAGCGCCCCTCCAGGGGGCGGGGAGCTGTTTTTT